This T cell receptor beta chain is from a study of regulatory T cells in long-lasting Graves disease. Study results and caveats: Thyroid tissue went unstudied; only peripheral blood was examined.

Time point reported: newly diagnosed GD, antithyroid drugs for less than 3 months. The authors made the TCR library using RNA they extracted from PBMCs. This clonotype was found many times. The antigen is unknown. J gave up 1 base and V 4 bases, and 5 bases lay outside the gene matches. CDR3 size: 15 residues. Germline assignment: CDR1 KGHSH and CDR2 LQKENI. Libraries of TCR beta came from iRepertoire HTBI primers plus Arm-PCR of CDR3 regions. Each CDR3 protein is one row after TCRdb ran MiXCR on the multiplex PCR reads. Here the sample spans approximately 300,000 distinct CDR3 sequences, over 15% being singletons.

The sample in question was peripheral blood mononuclear cells (PBMCs), obtained at new diagnosis, from a patient treated with antithyroid drugs. This clonotype was sampled from a female donor with Graves disease. This chain joins TRBV18 and TRBJ2-7; 9 bases match TRBD1. This chain's CDR3 is CASSQEGTGSYEQYF. CDR3 nucleotide sequence: TGTGCCAGCTCACAGGAAGGGACAGGGTCCTACGAGCAGTACTTC.